This T cell receptor beta chain stems from a study of T cell responses to AZD1222 COVID-19 vaccine. The protocol was immunoSEQ multiplex PCR, while the TCRdb copy is restricted to in-frame clones and leaves out a portion. Altogether 150,000 to 200,000 clones are present, approximately 90% being singletons, with the ten largest covering approximately 3%. Trimming took 4 bases from V and 5 from J, leaving 16 bases between them. The CDR3 has 14 residues. CDR1 and CDR2 (germline): SGHKS, YYEKEE (reference sequence). This receptor was taken from an adult in good health. Sequencing used peripheral blood, obtained on day 0 of AZD1222 vaccination. The chain combines TRBV5-5 with TRBJ2-7; D remains ambiguous. The CDR3 coding sequence is TGTGCCAGCAGCACGCGTGGGAATCGAGACGAGCAGTACTTC. Translation gives CASSTRGNRDEQYF.